The 29 T cell receptor beta chains listed next were all sequenced from one sample in a study of PD-L1 blockade in urothelial cancer. Described time point: peripheral blood 6 weeks after treatment start. Using immunoSEQ multiplex PCR, the repertoire was profiled, and TCRdb retains in-frame clones only, with some absent. The profile shows 30,000 or so clones, 89% of them singletons. This specimen was PBMCs, taken around atezolizumab (anti-PD-L1) treatment. All receptors derive from an elderly man with urothelial cancer.

The chain joins TRBV6-1 to TRBJ1-1; 11 positions agree with TRBD1. The germline gives CDR1 MNHNS, CDR2 SASEGT. This CDR3 region has 14 residues. With V trimmed by 8 bases and J by 7 bases, 9 bases remained unmatched. The chain's CDR3 is CASHEDRGRIEAFF. DNA of the CDR3: TGTGCCAGCCACGAGGACAGGGGGCGTATTGAAGCTTTCTTT.

The CDR3 here is CASRTGLSSTEAFF. CDR3 in DNA: TGTGCCAGCAGGACGGGACTCTCGAGCACTGAAGCTTTCTTT. V is TRBV2 and J is TRBJ1-1; a weak D match, TRBD1 (5 bases). The CDR3 runs 14 residues. Germline CDR1 is SNHLY and CDR2 is FYNNEI. With 6 bases removed from V and 4 bases from J, the gap between germline ends came to 15 bases.

The V gene is TRBV19, the J gene TRBJ1-1; 7 nucleotides line up with TRBD1. Losses at the gene ends were 9 bases for V and 0 bases for J; bases not matched to a gene: 16. CDR1 and CDR2 (germline): LNHDA, SQIVND (reference sequence). This CDR3 comprises 17 residues. In nucleotides, the CDR3 is TGTGCCAGCCAAAGACAGGGAACCACACGGATGAACACTGAAGCTTTCTTT. Its translation: CASQRQGTTRMNTEAFF.

This clone has more than one count but fewer than ten. The J gene is TRBJ2-3, the V gene TRBV7-9; D may be TRBD2 (5 bases). The CDR3 runs 16 residues. V was trimmed by 6 bases and J by 0 bases, leaving 16 bases between them. CDR1 SEHNR and CDR2 FQNEAQ come from the germline V gene (reference sequence). CDR3 loop: CASRPRRGPSTDTQYF. The CDR3, as DNA: TGTGCCAGCAGGCCCCGGAGAGGGCCTAGCACAGATACGCAGTATTTT.

The chain couples TRBV19 to TRBJ1-1; 9 bases fit TRBD1. The CDR3 is 14 amino acids. Germline V CDR1 and CDR2: LNHDA, SQIVND (reference sequence). Trimming cost V 6 bases and J 8 bases; bases outside gene matches: 10. In DNA, the CDR3 is TGTGCCAGTAGCCAAACTAGGGGACAGGGAGAAGCTTTCTTT. The encoded protein is CASSQTRGQGEAFF.

V gene TRBV10-3 combines with J gene TRBJ2-2; D is uncertain. The V gene's germline CDR1 is ENHRY and CDR2 SYGVKD. V was trimmed by 6 bases and J by 4 bases, leaving 12 bases between them. This CDR3 spans 14 amino acids. This CDR3 reads CAIRGLLSTGELFF. CDR3 DNA sequence: TGTGCCATCAGAGGCCTACTAAGCACCGGGGAGCTGTTTTTT.

In its sample, this clone is medium-sized. The rearrangement links TRBV7-9 to TRBJ2-7; 11 bases fit TRBD1. The germline gives CDR1 SEHNR, CDR2 FQNEAQ (reference sequence). The trim removed 3 bases at V and 8 bases at J, leaving 0 bases unmatched. The CDR3 consists of 12 residues. CDR3 bases: TGTGCCAGCAGCTTGGACAGGGGGCAGCAGTACTTC. Translation gives CASSLDRGQQYF.

The chain uses TRBV11-3 and TRBJ2-1, with 8 nucleotides matching TRBD1. Germline CDR1 SGHNT, CDR2 YENEEA. The CDR3 length is 15 residues. Trimming cost V 3 bases and J 2 bases; bases outside gene matches: 3. The CDR3 spells CASSFRGQTYNEQFF. Written as DNA, the CDR3 is TGTGCCAGCAGCTTCAGGGGGCAGACCTACAATGAGCAGTTCTTC.

The chain joins TRBV9 to TRBJ2-7; TRBD1 might be the D (5 bases). The germline CDR1 and CDR2 sequences are SGDLS and YYNGEE. V gave up 4 bases and J gave up 0 bases, with 14 bases separating them. The CDR3 is made up of 15 amino acids. The CDR3 DNA reads as TGTGCCAGCAGCTTACGCGACAGTAGCTCCTACGAGCAGTACTTC. Encoded protein: CASSLRDSSSYEQYF.

This chain uses TRBV7-9 with TRBJ2-7; the D gene is possibly TRBD2 (5 bases). V dropped 0 bases and J dropped 1 base, with 13 bases sitting between them. CDR1 and CDR2 (germline): SEHNR, FQNEAQ (reference sequence). CDR3 length: 16 amino acids. CDR3 nucleotides: TGTGCCAGCAGCTTAGCTGCGGGTATAGGATCCTACGAGCAGTACTTC. This gives the protein CASSLAAGIGSYEQYF.

The chain carries TRBV27 and TRBJ2-2; 8 bases are a match to TRBD1. The length of the CDR3 is 16 residues. The germline V gene has CDR1 MNHEY and CDR2 SMNVEV (reference sequence). V dropped 7 bases and J dropped 1; count of bases not matched to a gene: 8. CDR3 DNA sequence: TGTGCCAGCACCCGATACGGGACAGGGAACACCGGGGAGCTGTTTTTT. It codes for CASTRYGTGNTGELFF.

The V call is TRBV30, the J call TRBJ2-5; 10 bases match TRBD2. The germline V gene encodes CDR1 GTSNPN and CDR2 SVGIG (reference sequence). V lost 2 bases and J lost 5; bases outside the gene matches: 11. CDR3 size: 16 residues. CDR3 DNA: TGTGCCTGGAGTAGGGGTGCTAGCGGGAGTGGTGAGACCCAGTACTTC. This translates into CAWSRGASGSGETQYF. The full variable domain, rest sourced from reference TRBV30 and TRBJ2-5, is SQTIHQWPATLVQPVGSPLSLECTVEGTSNPNLYWYRQAAGRGLQLLFYSVGIGQISSEVPQNLSASRPQDRQFILSSKKLLLSDSGFYLCAWSRGASGSGETQYFGPGTRLLVL.

The chain is built from TRBV27 and TRBJ2-1; 8 nucleotides match TRBD1. V gave up 3 bases and J gave up 2 bases; unmatched junction bases: 3. Per the germline V gene, CDR1 is MNHEY and CDR2 is SMNVEV (reference sequence). The CDR3 is 15 amino acids. Here the CDR3 DNA reads TGTGCCAGCAGTTTTGAGGGACAGGCCTACAATGAGCAGTTCTTC. This codes for CASSFEGQAYNEQFF.

The J gene is TRBJ2-7, the V gene TRBV11-2; 7 bases align to TRBD2. The CDR3 is made up of 14 amino acids. Per germline, CDR1 SGHAT and CDR2 FQNNGV. J lost 4 bases, V lost 5 bases, and 8 bases had no gene match. CDR3 residues: CASSPGLRNYEQYF. The CDR3 DNA is TGTGCCAGCAGCCCGGGACTAAGGAATTACGAGCAGTACTTC.

The V gene is TRBV30, the J gene TRBJ1-1; D gene unclear. CDR3 length: 13 amino acids. Trimming shortened V by 6 bases and J by 4 bases, and 15 bases separated the two germline ends. Germline CDR1 and CDR2: GTSNPN and SVGIG (reference sequence). In nucleotides, the CDR3 is TGTGCCTGCCCTGGAGGGATTGGCACTGAAGCTTTCTTT. As protein: CACPGGIGTEAFF.

CDR3 sequence: CASNSSGQGANEQFF. In DNA, the CDR3 is TGCGCCAGCAACTCGTCGGGACAGGGGGCAAATGAGCAGTTCTTC. The rearrangement uses TRBV5-1 and TRBJ2-1; TRBD1 aligns across 12 bases. Germline trimming cut 6 bases from V and 7 bases from J; bases unmatched to any gene: 8. The CDR3 consists of 15 residues. Germline V gives CDR1 SGHRS, CDR2 YFSETQ.

This chain links TRBV4-1 with TRBJ2-2; TRBD1 matches 11 bases. Germline V gene sequence: CDR1 MGHRA, CDR2 YSYEKL. The CDR3 consists of 16 residues. J was trimmed by 2 bases and V by 4 bases; bases with no gene match: 3. The CDR3 nucleotides read TGCGCCAGCAGCCTAAGGACAGGGGGCAACACCGGGGAGCTGTTTTTT. Protein: CASSLRTGGNTGELFF.

This clone was detected once. This sample includes further DNA sequences coding for the same CDR3. The J gene is TRBJ2-7, the V gene TRBV7-7, with 10 bases fitting TRBD1. CDR1 and CDR2 from the germline V gene are SSHAT and FNYEAQ (reference sequence). After removal of 4 bases from V and 0 bases from J, the junction contained 3 bases not matched to a gene. This CDR3 region has 15 residues. The CDR3 DNA reads TGTGCCAGCAGCTCTGGGACAGGGGTCTCCTACGAGCAGTACTTC. Translated, it gives CASSSGTGVSYEQYF.

The V call is TRBV27, the J call TRBJ2-3; 11 bases fit TRBD2. Trimming at V came to 4 bases and at J to 4 bases, leaving 7 bases not matched to a gene. Germline V gives CDR1 MNHEY, CDR2 SMNVEV (reference sequence). This CDR3 has 16 residues. The CDR3 region is CASSSPTSGTSDTQYF. The CDR3 DNA is TGTGCCAGCAGTTCCCCGACTAGCGGGACCTCAGATACGCAGTATTTT.

In this sample, this clone turned up a few times. The CDR3 sequence: CASSGQGRYGYTF. DNA of the CDR3: TGTGCCAGCAGCGGGCAGGGCCGCTATGGCTACACCTTC. V is TRBV2 and J is TRBJ1-2, with D possibly being TRBD1 (5 bases). The CDR3 contains 13 residues. Per germline, CDR1 SNHLY and CDR2 FYNNEI. Trimming left V 6 bases short and J 4 bases short, with 12 bases between.

The V call is TRBV5-5, the J call TRBJ2-1; 7 bases agree with TRBD2. The germline gives CDR1 SGHKS, CDR2 YYEKEE (reference sequence). The CDR3 runs to 11 residues. The junction had 3 bases not matched to a gene; V was cut back by 1 base and J by 14 bases. The CDR3 protein is CASSLKLAEFF. The DNA for the CDR3 is TGTGCCAGCAGCTTGAAGCTAGCGGAGTTCTTC. The full variable domain, in which reference TRBV5-5 and TRBJ2-1 provide the parts outside the CDR3, is DAGVTQSPTHLIKTRGQQVTLRCSPISGHKSVSWYQQVLGQGPQFIFQYYEKEERGRGNFPDRFSARQFPNYSSELNVNALLLGDSALYLCASSLKLAEFFGPGTRLTVL.

This clone occurred a few times. The V gene is TRBV19, the J gene TRBJ1-5; the D is unclear. Trimming removed 3 bases from V and 0 bases from J, with 15 bases in between. The CDR3 is 17 amino acids. CDR1 and CDR2 (germline): LNHDA, SQIVND (reference sequence). The CDR3 region has the DNA TGTGCCAGTAGTATCTATCGGTCCTTGAATAGCAATCAGCCCCAGCATTTT. Translated, it gives CASSIYRSLNSNQPQHF.

The chain employs TRBV7-8 and TRBJ2-2; TRBD2 aligns across 7 bases. V was clipped by 5 bases and J by 5 bases; unmatched bases: 8. The CDR3 spans 15 residues. CDR1 is SGHVS and CDR2 is FQNEAQ in the germline V gene. The CDR3 protein is CASSPSGSGTGELFF. In DNA form, the CDR3 reads TGTGCCAGCAGCCCCTCGGGTAGCGGGACCGGGGAGCTGTTTTTT.

The V gene is TRBV29-1, the J gene TRBJ2-7; 8 bases map to TRBD1. Germline V CDR1 and CDR2: SQVTM, ANQGSEA. With V trimmed by 6 bases and J by 3 bases, 7 bases remained unmatched. CDR3 length equals 13 residues. The CDR3 loop is CSVRTGSFYEQYF. DNA of the CDR3: TGCAGCGTGAGGACAGGGTCTTTCTACGAGCAGTACTTC.

The chain combines TRBV7-2 with TRBJ2-3; 8 positions match TRBD1. Trimming at V came to 6 bases and at J to 4 bases, leaving 6 bases not matched to a gene. The CDR3 consists of 14 residues. In germline, CDR1 is SGHTA, CDR2 FQGNSA. CDR3 loop: CASSLHRGADTQYF. The CDR3, as DNA: TGTGCCAGCAGTCTGCACAGGGGGGCAGATACGCAGTATTTT.

This chain joins TRBV5-1 and TRBJ2-5, with TRBD2 identical over 7 bases. There are 15 residues in the CDR3. Germline values: CDR1 SGHRS, CDR2 YFSETQ. Losses at the gene ends were 0 bases for V and 2 bases for J; bases not matched to a gene: 4. CDR3 nucleotide sequence: TGCGCCAGCAGCTTGGACGGGACTACACAAGAGACCCAGTACTTC. This codes for CASSLDGTTQETQYF.

The CDR3 reads CAWVDSTEAFF. The CDR3 DNA reads as TGTGCCTGGGTTGACTCCACTGAAGCTTTCTTT. The chain is built from TRBV30 and TRBJ1-1; D call uncertain. V was trimmed by 5 bases and J by 4 bases, leaving 8 bases between them. In germline, CDR1 is GTSNPN, CDR2 SVGIG (reference sequence). The CDR3 loop spans 11 amino acids. The whole variable domain, filled in from reference TRBV30 and TRBJ1-1, reads SQTIHQWPATLVQPVGSPLSLECTVEGTSNPNLYWYRQAAGRGLQLLFYSVGIGQISSEVPQNLSASRPQDRQFILSSKKLLLSDSGFYLCAWVDSTEAFFGQGTRLTVV.

This clone was found a few times. The chain combines TRBV27 with TRBJ2-5; a weak D match, TRBD2 (6 bases). The CDR3 runs 15 residues. Germline V gene sequence: CDR1 MNHEY, CDR2 SMNVEV (reference sequence). Trimming took off 7 bases at V and 5 bases at J, with 20 bases between the two ends. The CDR3 is CASMSSGATRETQYF. The CDR3 DNA sequence: TGTGCCAGCATGAGTAGCGGAGCTACCAGGGAGACCCAGTACTTC.

The chain uses TRBV28 and TRBJ1-5, with TRBD1 as a possible D gene (6 bases). Germline CDR1 MDHEN, CDR2 SYDVKM. Deletions cut 6 bases from V and 1 base from J, with 16 bases between. The CDR3 covers 16 residues. CDR3 in DNA: TGTGCCAGCAGCTCCGGGGGGGCGTTAAGCAATCAGCCCCAGCATTTT. Amino acid sequence: CASSSGGALSNQPQHF.